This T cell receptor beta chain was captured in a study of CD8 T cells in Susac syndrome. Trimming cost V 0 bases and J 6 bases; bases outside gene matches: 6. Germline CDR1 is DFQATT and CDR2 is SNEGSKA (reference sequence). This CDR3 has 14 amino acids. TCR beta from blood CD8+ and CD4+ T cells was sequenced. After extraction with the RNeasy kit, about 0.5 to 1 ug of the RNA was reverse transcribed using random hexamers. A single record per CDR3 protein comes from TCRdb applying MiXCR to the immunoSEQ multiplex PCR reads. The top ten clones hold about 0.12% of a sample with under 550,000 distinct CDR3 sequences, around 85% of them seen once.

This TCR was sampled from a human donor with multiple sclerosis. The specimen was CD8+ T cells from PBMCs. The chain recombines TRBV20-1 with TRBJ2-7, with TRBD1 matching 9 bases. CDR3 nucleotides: TGCAGTGCTAGAGATCTACAGGGGGCCGGCGAGCAGTACTTC. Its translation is CSARDLQGAGEQYF.